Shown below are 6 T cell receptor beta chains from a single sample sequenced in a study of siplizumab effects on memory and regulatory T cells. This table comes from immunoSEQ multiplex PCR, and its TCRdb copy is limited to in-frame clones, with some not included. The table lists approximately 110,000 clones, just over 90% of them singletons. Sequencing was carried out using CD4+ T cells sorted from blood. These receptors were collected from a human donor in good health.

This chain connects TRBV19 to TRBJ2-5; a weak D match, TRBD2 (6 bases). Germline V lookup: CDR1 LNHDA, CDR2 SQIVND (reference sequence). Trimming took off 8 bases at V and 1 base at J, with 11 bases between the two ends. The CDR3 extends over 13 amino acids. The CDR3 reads CASGRGRQETQYF. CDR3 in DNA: TGTGCCAGTGGGCGGGGACGCCAAGAGACCCAGTACTTC. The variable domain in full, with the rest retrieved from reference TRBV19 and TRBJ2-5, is DGGITQSPKYLFRKEGQNVTLSCEQNLNHDAMYWYRQDPGQGLRLIYYSQIVNDFQKGDIAEGYSVSREKKESFPLTVTSAQKNPTAFYLCASGRGRQETQYFGPGTRLLVL.

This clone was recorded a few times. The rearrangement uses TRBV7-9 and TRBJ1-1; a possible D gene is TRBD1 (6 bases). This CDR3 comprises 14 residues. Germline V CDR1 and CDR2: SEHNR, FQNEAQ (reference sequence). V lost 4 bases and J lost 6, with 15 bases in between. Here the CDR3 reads CASSSLRGPPEAFF. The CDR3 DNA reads TGTGCCAGCAGCTCGCTCCGGGGGCCGCCTGAAGCTTTCTTT. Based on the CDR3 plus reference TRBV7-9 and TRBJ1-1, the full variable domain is DTGVSQNPRHKITKRGQNVTFRCDPISEHNRLYWYRQTLGQGPEFLTYFQNEAQLEKSRLLSDRFSAERPKGSFSTLEIQRTEQGDSAMYLCASSSLRGPPEAFFGQGTRLTVV.

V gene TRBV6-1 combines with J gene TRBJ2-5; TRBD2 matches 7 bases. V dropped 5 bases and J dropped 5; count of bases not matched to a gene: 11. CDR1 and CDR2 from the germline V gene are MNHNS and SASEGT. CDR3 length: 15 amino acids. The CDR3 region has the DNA TGTGCCAGCAGTTTGGCTAGCGGAGGTAGGGAGACCCAGTACTTC. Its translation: CASSLASGGRETQYF.

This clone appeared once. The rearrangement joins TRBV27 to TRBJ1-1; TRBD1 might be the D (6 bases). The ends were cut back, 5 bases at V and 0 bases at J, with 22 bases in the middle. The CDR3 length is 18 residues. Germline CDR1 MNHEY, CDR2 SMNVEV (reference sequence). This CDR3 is CASSGGGQGLSMNTEAFF. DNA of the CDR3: TGTGCCAGCAGTGGGGGGGGGCAGGGGCTTTCTATGAACACTGAAGCTTTCTTT.

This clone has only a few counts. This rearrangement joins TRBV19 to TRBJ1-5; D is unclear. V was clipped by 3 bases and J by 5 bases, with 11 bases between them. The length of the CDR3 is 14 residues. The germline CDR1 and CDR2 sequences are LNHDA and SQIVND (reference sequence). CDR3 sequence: CASSIAGADQPQHF. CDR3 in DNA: TGTGCCAGTAGTATTGCAGGAGCGGATCAGCCCCAGCATTTT. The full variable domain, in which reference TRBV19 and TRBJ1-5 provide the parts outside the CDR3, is DGGITQSPKYLFRKEGQNVTLSCEQNLNHDAMYWYRQDPGQGLRLIYYSQIVNDFQKGDIAEGYSVSREKKESFPLTVTSAQKNPTAFYLCASSIAGADQPQHFGDGTRLSIL.

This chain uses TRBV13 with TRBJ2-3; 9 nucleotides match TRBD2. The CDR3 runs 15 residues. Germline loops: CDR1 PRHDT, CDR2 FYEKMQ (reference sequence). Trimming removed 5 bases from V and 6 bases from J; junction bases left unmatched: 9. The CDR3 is CASSLAGTVGDTQYF. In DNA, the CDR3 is TGTGCCAGCAGCCTAGCGGGAACCGTAGGGGATACGCAGTATTTT.